One and the same sample provided the 17 T cell receptor beta chains below, sequenced in a study of OX40 agonist ivuxolimab in advanced cancers. Produced via immunoSEQ multiplex PCR; TCRdb's table is partial and in-frame only. This sample has more than 25,000 clones, with around 87% found just once. This specimen was CD4+ or CD8+ T cells sorted from blood, taken in a trial of the OX40 agonist ivuxolimab. The source is an adult with an advanced solid tumor such as melanoma, head and neck, liver or kidney cancer.

The rearrangement joins TRBV19 to TRBJ2-2, with D unclear. The germline gives CDR1 LNHDA, CDR2 SQIVND (reference sequence). The CDR3 loop spans 13 amino acids. Trimming cost V 7 bases and J 3 bases, with 9 bases left between them. The DNA for the CDR3 is TGTGCCAGTATGGGATGGGACACCGGGGAGCTGTTTTTT. It translates to CASMGWDTGELFF.

The chain combines TRBV15 with TRBJ2-7, with D perhaps matching TRBD1 (6 bases). V lost 3 bases and J 9 bases, leaving 18 bases between the germline ends. The CDR3 contains 14 residues. Germline V gene data show CDR1 as LNHNV and CDR2 as YYDKDF (reference sequence). The CDR3 protein is CATSSQTGGWGQYF. CDR3 coding DNA: TGTGCCACCAGCAGCCAGACAGGAGGCTGGGGGCAGTACTTC.

The chain uses TRBV5-6 and TRBJ1-3, with 7 bases that match TRBD1. V shed 4 bases, J shed 4 bases, and the junction held 11 bases outside the gene matches. Germline assignment: CDR1 SGHDT and CDR2 YYEEEE. The CDR3 spans 16 residues. The CDR3 nucleotides are TGTGCCAGCAGCAACCGACAGGGACCTTCGGGAAACACCATATATTTT. This encodes CASSNRQGPSGNTIYF.

The rearrangement joins TRBV19 to TRBJ1-1; no firm D call. Germline V gives CDR1 LNHDA, CDR2 SQIVND (reference sequence). CDR3 size: 13 residues. V was cut by 1 base and J by 2 bases, with 5 bases left in between. In DNA, the CDR3 is TGTGCCAGTAGTATAGGGGCTAACACTGAAGCTTTCTTT. It yields the protein CASSIGANTEAFF.

This chain uses TRBV25-1 with TRBJ2-5, with D uncertain. The J call may be mistaken, given a closer DNA end match to TRBJ2-7. This CDR3 region has 11 residues. Germline loops: CDR1 MGHDK, CDR2 SYGVNS. DNA for the CDR3: TGTGCCAGCAGTGATAGGTTCGAGCAGTACTTC. It is translated as CASSDRFEQYF.

This clone was counted once. The V gene is TRBV11-3, the J gene TRBJ2-7, with 9 bases fitting TRBD1. The germline CDR1 and CDR2 sequences are SGHNT and YENEEA. The length of the CDR3 is 15 residues. V was clipped by 6 bases and J by 6 bases; unmatched bases: 12. The CDR3 reads CASSFAGTGMAEQYF. Written as DNA, the CDR3 is TGTGCCAGCAGTTTTGCCGGGACAGGGATGGCCGAGCAGTACTTC. Drawing the rest from reference TRBV11-3 and TRBJ2-7, the complete variable domain is EAGVVQSPRYKIIEKKQPVAFWCNPISGHNTLYWYLQNLGQGPELLIRYENEEAVDDSQLPKDRFSAERLKGVDSTLKIQPAELGDSAVYLCASSFAGTGMAEQYFGPGTRLTVT.

The gene calls are TRBV14 and TRBJ2-7, with a possible D match to TRBD2 (6 bases). This CDR3 spans 16 amino acids. V shed 4 bases and J shed 2 bases, with 18 bases lying between them. Germline V CDR1 and CDR2: SGHDN, FVKESK. CDR3 nucleotides: TGTGCCAGCAGCCCCTACCCGGGACTGATCACCTACGAGCAGTACTTC. Its protein is CASSPYPGLITYEQYF.

This clone was observed once. This rearrangement joins TRBV15 to TRBJ2-3, with D hard to call. The CDR3 extends over 14 amino acids. Germline lookup yields CDR1 LNHNV and CDR2 YYDKDF (reference sequence). The ends were cut back, 2 bases at V and 2 bases at J, with 8 bases in the middle. This CDR3 is CATSRRTYTDTQYF. The DNA for the CDR3 is TGTGCCACCAGCAGACGGACCTACACAGATACGCAGTATTTT.

The chain combines TRBV19 with TRBJ2-1, with 11 bases aligning to TRBD2. CDR3 length: 17 residues. With 6 bases clipped from V and 8 bases from J, the junction kept 15 bases outside the gene matches. Germline V CDR1 and CDR2: LNHDA, SQIVND (reference sequence). In DNA, the CDR3 is TGTGCCAGTAGGTTAGCGGGAGGGATAGGCGTCATGGATGAGCAGTTCTTC. It is translated as CASRLAGGIGVMDEQFF.

As to this clone: At the DNA level, this CDR3 is encoded by other sequences in the same sample as well. V is TRBV6-1 and J is TRBJ2-7; 8 positions match TRBD1. This CDR3 has 15 residues. Germline loops: CDR1 MNHNS, CDR2 SASEGT. Trimming took 4 bases from V and 0 from J; bases not matched to a gene: 5. CDR3 DNA: TGTGCCAGCAGTGCCGGGACAGGCCCCTCCTACGAGCAGTACTTC. It encodes CASSAGTGPSYEQYF.

This sequence joins TRBV7-6 and TRBJ2-3, with TRBD2 matching over 11 bases. Germline values: CDR1 SGHVS, CDR2 FNYEAQ. The CDR3 length is 15 residues. After removal of 5 bases from V and 4 bases from J, the junction contained 5 bases not matched to a gene. This chain's CDR3 is CASSTTSGRADTQYF. The CDR3 DNA is TGTGCCAGCAGCACCACTAGCGGGAGAGCAGATACGCAGTATTTT.

The chain has TRBV28 and TRBJ2-3; D possibly corresponds to TRBD1 (5 bases). This CDR3 contains 13 residues. Trimming took off 10 bases at V and 2 bases at J, with 13 bases between the two ends. Germline V gene lookup returns CDR1 MDHEN and CDR2 SYDVKM. The CDR3 protein is CANSGFHTDTQYF. Here the CDR3 DNA reads TGTGCCAACTCAGGGTTCCACACAGATACGCAGTATTTT.

This clone was seen more than once but under ten times. The chain combines TRBV19 with TRBJ1-5; possible D gene TRBD1, 6 bases. The CDR3 covers 15 residues. Germline V gene lookup returns CDR1 LNHDA and CDR2 SQIVND (reference sequence). Trimming cost V 7 bases and J 0 bases, with 13 bases left between them. The CDR3: CASTRTVPSNQPQHF. CDR3 DNA: TGTGCCAGTACCCGGACAGTACCTAGCAATCAGCCCCAGCATTTT.

The chain is built from TRBV7-8 and TRBJ2-6; no firm D call. The V gene's germline CDR1 is SGHVS and CDR2 FQNEAQ. V dropped 0 bases and J dropped 0 bases, with 6 bases sitting between them. The CDR3 has 16 amino acids. The CDR3 region has the DNA TGTGCCAGCAGCTTAGCCCGGAGCTCTGGGGCCAACGTCCTGACTTTC. Translated, it gives CASSLARSSGANVLTF. The full variable domain, rest sourced from reference TRBV7-8 and TRBJ2-6, is GAGVSQSPRYKVAKRGQDVALRCDPISGHVSLFWYQQALGQGPEFLTYFQNEAQLDKSGLPSDRFFAERPEGSVSTLKIQRTQQEDSAVYLCASSLARSSGANVLTFGAGSRLTVL.

The J gene is TRBJ1-4, the V gene TRBV19; a possible D gene is TRBD1 (5 bases). CDR1 and CDR2 (germline): LNHDA, SQIVND (reference sequence). This CDR3 is built from 14 residues. The V end was cut by 5 bases, the J end by 5 bases, with 12 bases between. In DNA, the CDR3 is TGTGCCAGTAGTCCCCAAGGGGTCAATGAAAAACTGTTTTTT. It yields the protein CASSPQGVNEKLFF.

The chain combines TRBV27 with TRBJ2-7; D is ambiguous. Trimming shortened V by 5 bases and J by 2 bases, and 16 bases separated the two germline ends. Germline V gene sequence: CDR1 MNHEY, CDR2 SMNVEV (reference sequence). The CDR3 totals 15 residues. CDR3 sequence (DNA): TGTGCCAGCAGTGACCTCGGCGAAGGTACCTACGAGCAGTACTTC. Translation: CASSDLGEGTYEQYF.

This chain connects TRBV4-2 to TRBJ2-1, with unresolved D. V was clipped by 0 bases and J by 6 bases, with 9 bases between them. Per germline, CDR1 LGHNA and CDR2 YNFKEQ. This CDR3 spans 14 amino acids. The DNA of the CDR3 is TGTGCCAGCAGCCAAGATCTTGTCCCCAATGAGCAGTTCTTC. Protein: CASSQDLVPNEQFF.